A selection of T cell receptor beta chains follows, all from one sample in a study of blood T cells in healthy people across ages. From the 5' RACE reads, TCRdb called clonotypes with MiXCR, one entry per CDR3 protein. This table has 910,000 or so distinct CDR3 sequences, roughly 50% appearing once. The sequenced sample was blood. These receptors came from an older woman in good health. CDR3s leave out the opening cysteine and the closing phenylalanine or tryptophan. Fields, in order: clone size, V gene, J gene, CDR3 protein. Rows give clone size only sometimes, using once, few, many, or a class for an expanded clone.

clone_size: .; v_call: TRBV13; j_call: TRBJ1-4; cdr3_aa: ASRRTGERYKLF
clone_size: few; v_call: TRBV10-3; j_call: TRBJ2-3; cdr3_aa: AIRQAPGQGAFWHTDTQY
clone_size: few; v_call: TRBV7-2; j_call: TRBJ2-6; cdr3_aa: ASSPKTGGESGANVLT
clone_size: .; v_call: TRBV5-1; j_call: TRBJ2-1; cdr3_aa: ASSLARGRVGNEQF
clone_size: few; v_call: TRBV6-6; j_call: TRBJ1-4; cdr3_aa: ASREDRANEKLF
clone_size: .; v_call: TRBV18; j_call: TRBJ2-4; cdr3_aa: ASSPPGTAALGEQY
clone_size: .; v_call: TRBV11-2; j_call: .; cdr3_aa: ASSLEIPETQY
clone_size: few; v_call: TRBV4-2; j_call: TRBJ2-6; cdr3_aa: ASSQLRTPGANVLT
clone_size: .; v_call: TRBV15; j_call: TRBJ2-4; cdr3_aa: ATSSPVKSKNIQY
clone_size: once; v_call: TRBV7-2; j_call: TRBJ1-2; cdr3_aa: AGSLESDRIYGYT
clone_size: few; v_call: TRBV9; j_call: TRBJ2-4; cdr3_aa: ASSVSSGSGGAWEQY
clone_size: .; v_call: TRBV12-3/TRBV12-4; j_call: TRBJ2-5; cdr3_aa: ASSGLGASNEQY
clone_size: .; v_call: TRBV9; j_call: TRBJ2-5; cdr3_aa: ASSANFQAGRWTQY
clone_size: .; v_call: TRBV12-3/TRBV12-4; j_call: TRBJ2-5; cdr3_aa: ASSLDTGQGNKQY
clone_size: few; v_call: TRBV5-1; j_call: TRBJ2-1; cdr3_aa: ASSLASGGDNEQF
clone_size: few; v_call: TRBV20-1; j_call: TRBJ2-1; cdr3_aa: SARDKSGEVEQF
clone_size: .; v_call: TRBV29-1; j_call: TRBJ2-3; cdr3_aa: SVITTDTQY
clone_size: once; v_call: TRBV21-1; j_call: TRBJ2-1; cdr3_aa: ASSKGTEHSYNEQF
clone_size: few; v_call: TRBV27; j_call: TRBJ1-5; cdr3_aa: ASSFTGGPRSPQH
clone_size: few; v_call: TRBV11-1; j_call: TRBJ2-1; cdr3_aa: ASSLRGLAGGDNEQF
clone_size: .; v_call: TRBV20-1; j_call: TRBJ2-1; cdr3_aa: SVGARNEQF
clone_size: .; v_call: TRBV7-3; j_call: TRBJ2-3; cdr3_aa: ASSLNAAADTQY
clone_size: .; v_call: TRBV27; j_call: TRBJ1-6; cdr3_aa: ASSLVGGALH
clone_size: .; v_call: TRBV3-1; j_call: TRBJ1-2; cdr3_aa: ASSQGRALYGYT
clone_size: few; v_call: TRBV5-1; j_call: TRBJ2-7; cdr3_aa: ASRGQNYEQY
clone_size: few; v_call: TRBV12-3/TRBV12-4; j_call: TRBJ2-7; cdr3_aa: ASSNWGYYEQY
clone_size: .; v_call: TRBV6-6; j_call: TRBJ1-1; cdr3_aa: ASSDSQGATEAF
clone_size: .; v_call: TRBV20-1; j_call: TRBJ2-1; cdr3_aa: SAETGTSDEQF
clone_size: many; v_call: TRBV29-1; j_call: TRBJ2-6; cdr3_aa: SVAPSGANVLT
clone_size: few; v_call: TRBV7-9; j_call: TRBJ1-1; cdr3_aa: ASTTYRAGFTEAF
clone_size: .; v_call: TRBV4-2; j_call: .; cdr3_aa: ASSLVGLADSYEQY
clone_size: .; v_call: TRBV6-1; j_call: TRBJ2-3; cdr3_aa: ASRYSGIDTQY
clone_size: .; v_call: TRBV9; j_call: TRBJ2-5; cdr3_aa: ASSVDWGQETQY
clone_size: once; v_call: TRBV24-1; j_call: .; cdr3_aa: ATDYRTENIQY
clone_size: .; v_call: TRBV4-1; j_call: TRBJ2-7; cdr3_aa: ASSQGWGDEQY
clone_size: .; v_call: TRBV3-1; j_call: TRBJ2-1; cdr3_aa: AGSQVRGDYNEQF
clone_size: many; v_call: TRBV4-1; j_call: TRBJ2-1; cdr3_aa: ASRPGLAGYNEQF
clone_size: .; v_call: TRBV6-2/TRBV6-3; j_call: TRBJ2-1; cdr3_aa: ASSYSTHRQNNEQF
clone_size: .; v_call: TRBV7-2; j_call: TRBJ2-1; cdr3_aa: ASRNSGTPREQF
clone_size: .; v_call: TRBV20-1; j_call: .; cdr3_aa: SAPNQRASGYNEQY
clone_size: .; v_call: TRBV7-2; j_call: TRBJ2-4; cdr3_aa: ASSSVRASGRYEQC
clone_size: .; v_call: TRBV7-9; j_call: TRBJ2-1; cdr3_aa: ASSPRRAGGLYNEQF
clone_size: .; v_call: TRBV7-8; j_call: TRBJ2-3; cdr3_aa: ASRSGPRGADTQY
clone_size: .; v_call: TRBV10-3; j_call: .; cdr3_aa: AISDRVAKNIQY
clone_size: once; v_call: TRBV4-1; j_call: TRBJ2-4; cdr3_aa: ASSQGEREATNIQY
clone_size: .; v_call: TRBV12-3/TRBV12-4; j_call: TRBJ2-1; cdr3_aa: ASSNQPVVDEQF
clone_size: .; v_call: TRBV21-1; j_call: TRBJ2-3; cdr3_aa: ASSKGETHTDTQY
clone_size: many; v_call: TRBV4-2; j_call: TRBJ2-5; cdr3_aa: ASSLRGEGETQY
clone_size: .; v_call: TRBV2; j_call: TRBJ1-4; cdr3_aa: ASRNRGYNEKLF
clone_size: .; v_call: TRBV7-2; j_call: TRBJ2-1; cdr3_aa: ASSVYNERF
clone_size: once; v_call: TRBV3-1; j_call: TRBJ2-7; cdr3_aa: ASSEPGRRYEQY
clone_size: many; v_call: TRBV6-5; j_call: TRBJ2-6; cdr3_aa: ASRGAVTGANVLT
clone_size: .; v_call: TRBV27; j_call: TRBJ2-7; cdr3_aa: ASTQTSGSSYEQY
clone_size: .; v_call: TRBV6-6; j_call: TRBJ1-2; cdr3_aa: ASSYSRDFGYGYT
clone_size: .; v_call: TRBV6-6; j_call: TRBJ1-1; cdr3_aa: ASSTGTGGFEAF
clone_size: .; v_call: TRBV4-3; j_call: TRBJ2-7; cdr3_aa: ASSQDLSSAGLAGSSYEQY
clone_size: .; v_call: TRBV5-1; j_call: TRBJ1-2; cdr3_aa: ASSLSAGYGYT
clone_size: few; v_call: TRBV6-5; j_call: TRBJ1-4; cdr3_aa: ASSDQGWSEKLF
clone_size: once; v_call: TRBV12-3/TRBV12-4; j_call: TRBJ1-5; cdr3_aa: ASSLGGIHQPQH